The 5 T cell receptor beta chains presented below share a single source sample, sequenced in a study of T cells in Graves' hyperthyroidism and ophthalmopathy. The CDR3 regions of TCR beta were amplified from RNA transcripts. With the HTBI primer set, the TCR CDR3 went through a first round of RT-PCR. Via MiXCR, TCRdb re-called the multiplex PCR reads, giving one row per CDR3 protein. Among roughly 570,000 distinct CDR3 sequences listed, about half were seen once. Input material: peripheral blood or thyroid tissue (not recorded which). The source is a woman younger than 30 with Graves' hyperthyroidism.

In this sample, this clonotype turned up many times. The CDR3 DNA sequence: TGTGCCAGCAGCGCCGGACGGAAGGGGGCTGAAGCTTTCTTT. Protein product: CASSAGRKGAEAFF. The rearrangement links TRBV9 to TRBJ1-1; TRBD1 is a possible D gene (6 bases). Germline V gives CDR1 SGDLS, CDR2 YYNGEE. V gave up 3 bases and J gave up 6 bases, with 15 bases separating them. The CDR3 is made up of 14 amino acids.

The chain combines TRBV9 with TRBJ2-3; D is possibly TRBD2 (6 bases). Germline loops: CDR1 SGDLS, CDR2 YYNGEE. This CDR3 has 12 amino acids. Trimming left V 3 bases short and J 4 bases short, with 6 bases between. CDR3 region: CASSGDSDTQYF. The DNA for the CDR3 is TGTGCCAGCAGCGGGGACTCAGATACGCAGTATTTT.

This clonotype was counted many times. This rearrangement joins TRBV7-2 to TRBJ1-4; no firm D call. In germline, CDR1 is SGHTA, CDR2 FQGNSA. The CDR3 length is 14 residues. Trimming shortened V by 5 bases and J by 5 bases, and 12 bases separated the two germline ends. The CDR3 reads CASSRGQMNEKLFF. The CDR3 DNA reads TGTGCCAGCAGCCGTGGTCAGATGAATGAAAAACTGTTTTTT. Together with reference TRBV7-2 and TRBJ1-4, the CDR3 gives the full variable domain: GAGVSQSPSNKVTEKGKDVELRCDPISGHTALYWYRQSLGQGLEFLIYFQGNSAPDKSGLPSDRFSAERTGGSVSTLTIQRTQQEDSAVYLCASSRGQMNEKLFFGSGTQLSVL.

The V and J genes are TRBV29-1 and TRBJ2-3; no definite D call. This CDR3 comprises 12 residues. V shed 8 bases and J shed 1 base, with 10 bases lying between them. From germline, CDR1 is SQVTM and CDR2 ANQGSEA. The chain's CDR3 is CSPHRGTDTQYF. Here the CDR3 DNA reads TGCAGCCCCCACCGGGGCACAGATACGCAGTATTTT.

Concerning this clonotype: This may stem from a read error, because a much larger clone lies one nucleotide away. This chain links TRBV2 with TRBJ1-1; D perhaps matches TRBD1 (5 bases). The germline V gene has CDR1 SNHLY and CDR2 FYNNEI. V lost 3 bases and J 7 bases, leaving 9 bases between the germline ends. CDR3 length: 12 amino acids. CDR3 residues: CASSDGAGEAFF. The CDR3 DNA reads TGTGCCAGCAGTGACGGGGCCGGTGAAGCTTTCTTT.